This T cell receptor (beta chain) was obtained from a study of glioma-infiltrating T cells. Overall study findings and caveats: Very few CDR3 sequences were shared between tissue and blood. Gliomas, especially low-grade, showed above-expected tissue-blood divergence; non-neoplastic patients showed below.

CDR3 length: 15 amino acids. Germline-derived CDR1 and CDR2 are MGHDK and SYGVNS. Using RNA template, CDR3s of TCR alpha and beta were amplified with iRepertoire arm-PCR. Input was roughly 100-450 ng of tissue mRNA or PBMC total RNA. Using its own MiXCR run on the multiplex PCR reads, TCRdb lists one record per CDR3 protein. Among roughly 200,000 distinct CDR3 sequences listed, around 40% were seen once. With regard to this clonotype: What it recognizes is unknown. Its ends do not fully match the called genes, so a read error is possible.

The chain combines TRBV25-1 with TRBJ1-5; D not resolved. The source is a human donor with low-grade glioma or glioblastoma, undergoing nonglioma brain surgery, or in good health (not recorded which). Input material: glioma tissue, nonneoplastic brain tissue, or PBMCs (not recorded which). CDR3 DNA sequence: TGTGCCAGCAGTGACAATCCCGACTCTGGTCAGCCCCATCATTTT. Its translation is CASSDNPDSGQPHHF.